The text below deals with one TCR beta chain. The antigen is unknown. CDR3 size: 11 residues. V lost 2 bases and J 3 bases, leaving 5 bases between the germline ends. Germline V gene lookup returns CDR1 DFQATT and CDR2 SNEGSKA (reference sequence). The sample comes from a study of identical twins. Findings and limits, study-wide: The models systematically underestimated how much out-of-frame TCR alpha was shared in monozygotic twins.

TCRdb processed the 5' RACE reads anew with MiXCR; each CDR3 protein has one entry. The table has 1.5 million to 2 million distinct CDR3 sequences, about 30% seen once. The source material was cord blood. The chain carries TRBV20-1 and TRBJ2-7; no clear D gene. This TCR was recovered from a newborn girl in good health. CDR3 residues: CSARPNYEQYF. DNA of the CDR3: TGCAGTGCTAGACCGAACTACGAGCAGTACTTC.